The source of this T cell receptor (beta chain) is a study of blood T cell repertoires in COVID-19. Study-wide context: Sites across the United States, Italy and Spain contributed samples from acute and convalescent COVID-19. T cells, B-cell-depleted T cells, or PBMCs supplied cDNA or gDNA.

J gave up 3 bases and V 4 bases, and 5 bases lay outside the gene matches. CDR3 size: 14 residues. Germline assignment: CDR1 MNHEY and CDR2 SVGAGI. In the original analysis: Nucleated cell counts were estimated from reference gene primer amplification. Method: immunoSEQ multiplex PCR; TCRdb's copy keeps in-frame clones and lacks some. From that table come the V and J calls and clone size; the DNA was used to work out D and trimming. The table lists about 300,000 clones, approximately 85% of them singletons, with about 8.5% in the top ten. The origin of this receptor is a man aged 18 to 30 with active or convalescent COVID-19. The chain recombines TRBV6-5 with TRBJ2-5, with 7 positions matching TRBD1. The material sequenced was peripheral blood. The CDR3 sequence is CASSLSDREETQYF. CDR3 nucleotide sequence: TGTGCCAGCAGTTTGAGCGACAGGGAAGAGACCCAGTACTTC.